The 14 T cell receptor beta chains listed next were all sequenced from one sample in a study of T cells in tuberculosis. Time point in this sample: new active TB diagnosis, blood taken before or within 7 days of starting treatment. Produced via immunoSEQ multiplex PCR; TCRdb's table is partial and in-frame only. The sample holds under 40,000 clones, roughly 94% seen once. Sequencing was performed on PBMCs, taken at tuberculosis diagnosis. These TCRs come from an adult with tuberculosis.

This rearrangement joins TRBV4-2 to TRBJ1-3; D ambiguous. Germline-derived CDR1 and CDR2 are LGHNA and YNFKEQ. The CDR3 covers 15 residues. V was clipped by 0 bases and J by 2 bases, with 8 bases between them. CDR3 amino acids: CASSQEDGPGNTIYF. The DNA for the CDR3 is TGTGCCAGCAGCCAAGAGGATGGGCCTGGAAACACCATATATTTT.

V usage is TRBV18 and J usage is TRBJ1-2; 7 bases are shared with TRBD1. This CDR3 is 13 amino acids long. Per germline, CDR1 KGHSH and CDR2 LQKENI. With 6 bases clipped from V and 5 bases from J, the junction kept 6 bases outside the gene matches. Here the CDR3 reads CASSLGQVYGYTF. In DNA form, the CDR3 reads TGTGCCAGCTCCCTTGGACAGGTGTATGGCTACACCTTC.

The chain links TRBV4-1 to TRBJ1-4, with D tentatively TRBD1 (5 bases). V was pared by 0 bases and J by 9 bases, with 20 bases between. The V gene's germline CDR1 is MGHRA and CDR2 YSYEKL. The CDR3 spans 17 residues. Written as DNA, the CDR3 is TGCGCCAGCAGCCAAGAGCGCGCGGGACGTGGTGATAAAAAACTGTTTTTT. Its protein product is CASSQERAGRGDKKLFF.

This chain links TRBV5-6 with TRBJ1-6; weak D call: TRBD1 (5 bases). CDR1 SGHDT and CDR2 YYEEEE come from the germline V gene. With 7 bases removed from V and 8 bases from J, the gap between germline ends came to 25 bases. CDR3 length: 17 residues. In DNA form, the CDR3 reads TGTGCCAGCGGACTCGGTGGGACTGGGGCAGCTTATTCACCCCTCCACTTT. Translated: CASGLGGTGAAYSPLHF.

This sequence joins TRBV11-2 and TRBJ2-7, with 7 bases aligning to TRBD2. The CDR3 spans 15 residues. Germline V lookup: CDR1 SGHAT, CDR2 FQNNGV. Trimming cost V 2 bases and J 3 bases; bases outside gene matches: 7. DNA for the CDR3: TGTGCCAGCAGCTTATGGCGGGGGAAGGACTACGAGCAGTACTTC. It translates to CASSLWRGKDYEQYF.

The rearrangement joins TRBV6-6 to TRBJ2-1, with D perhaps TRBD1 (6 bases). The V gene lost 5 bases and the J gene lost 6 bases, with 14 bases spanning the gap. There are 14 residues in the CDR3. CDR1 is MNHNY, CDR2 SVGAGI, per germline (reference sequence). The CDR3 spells CASSPGVLGNEQFF. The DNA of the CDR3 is TGTGCCAGCAGTCCAGGGGTATTAGGCAATGAGCAGTTCTTC.

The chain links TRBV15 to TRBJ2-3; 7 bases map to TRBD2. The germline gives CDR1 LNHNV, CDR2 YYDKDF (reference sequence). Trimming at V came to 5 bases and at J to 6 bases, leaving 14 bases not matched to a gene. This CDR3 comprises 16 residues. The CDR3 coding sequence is TGTGCCACCAGCCCAACCGGGACTACCGACCTGGATACGCAGTATTTT. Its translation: CATSPTGTTDLDTQYF. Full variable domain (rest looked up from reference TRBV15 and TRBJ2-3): DAMVIQNPRYQVTQFGKPVTLSCSQTLNHNVMYWYQQKSSQAPKLLFHYYDKDFNNEADTPDNFQSRRPNTSFCFLDIRSPGLGDTAMYLCATSPTGTTDLDTQYFGPGTRLTVL.

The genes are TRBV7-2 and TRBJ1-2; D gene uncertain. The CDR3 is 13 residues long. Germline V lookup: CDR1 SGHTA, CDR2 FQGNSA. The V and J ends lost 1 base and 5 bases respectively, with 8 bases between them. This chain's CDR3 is CASSLGARYGYTF. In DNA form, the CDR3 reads TGTGCCAGCAGCTTAGGCGCGAGGTATGGCTACACCTTC.

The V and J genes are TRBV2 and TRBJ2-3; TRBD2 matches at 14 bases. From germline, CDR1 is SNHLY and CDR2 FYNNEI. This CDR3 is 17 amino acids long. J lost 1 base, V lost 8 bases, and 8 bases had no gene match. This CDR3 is CASHGLAGGQRTDTQYF. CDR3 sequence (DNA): TGTGCCAGCCACGGACTAGCGGGGGGCCAACGCACAGATACGCAGTATTTT.

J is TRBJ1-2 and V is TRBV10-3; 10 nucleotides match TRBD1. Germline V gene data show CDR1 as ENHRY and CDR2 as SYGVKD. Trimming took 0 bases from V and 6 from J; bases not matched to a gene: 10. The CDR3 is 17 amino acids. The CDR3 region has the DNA TGTGCCATCAGTGAGTCGGGCCCGGGGACAGGGGTAGATGGCTACACCTTC. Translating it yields CAISESGPGTGVDGYTF.

The CDR3 sequence: CASSVTGSNQPQHF. The CDR3 coding sequence is TGTGCCAGCAGTGTGACAGGGAGCAATCAGCCCCAGCATTTT. This chain connects TRBV6-1 to TRBJ1-5, with 7 bases that match TRBD1. Germline V gene lookup returns CDR1 MNHNS and CDR2 SASEGT. J lost 1 base, V lost 4 bases, and 1 base had no gene match. CDR3 length equals 14 residues.

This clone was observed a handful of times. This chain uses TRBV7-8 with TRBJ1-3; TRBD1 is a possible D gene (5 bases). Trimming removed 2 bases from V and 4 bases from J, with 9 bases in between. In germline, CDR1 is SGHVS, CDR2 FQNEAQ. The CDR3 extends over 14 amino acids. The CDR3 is CASSLRGLGNTIYF. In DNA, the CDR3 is TGTGCCAGCAGCTTAAGGGGTTTGGGAAACACCATATATTTT. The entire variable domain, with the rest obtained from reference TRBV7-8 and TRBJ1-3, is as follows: GAGVSQSPRYKVAKRGQDVALRCDPISGHVSLFWYQQALGQGPEFLTYFQNEAQLDKSGLPSDRFFAERPEGSVSTLKIQRTQQEDSAVYLCASSLRGLGNTIYFGEGSWLTVV.

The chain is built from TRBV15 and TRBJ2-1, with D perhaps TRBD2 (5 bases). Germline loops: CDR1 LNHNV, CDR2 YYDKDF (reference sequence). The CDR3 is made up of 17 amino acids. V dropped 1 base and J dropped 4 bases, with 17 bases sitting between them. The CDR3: CATSRGRARLRYNEQFF. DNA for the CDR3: TGTGCCACCAGCAGAGGTCGGGCTAGACTAAGGTACAATGAGCAGTTCTTC.

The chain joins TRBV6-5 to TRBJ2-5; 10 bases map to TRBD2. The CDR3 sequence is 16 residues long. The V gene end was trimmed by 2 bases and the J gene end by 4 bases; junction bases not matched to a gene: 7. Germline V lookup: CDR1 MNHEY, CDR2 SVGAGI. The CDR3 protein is CASSYGVPSGGETQYF. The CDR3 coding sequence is TGTGCCAGCAGTTACGGGGTCCCTAGCGGGGGAGAGACCCAGTACTTC.